The subject of this entry is one TCR beta chain. The sample originates from a study of blood T cell repertoires in COVID-19. Study information: There were acute and convalescent COVID-19 samples, and they came from the United States, Italy and Spain. Nucleic acid was either cDNA or gDNA, and it came from T cells, B-cell-depleted T cells, or PBMCs.

In the authors' workflow: From reference gene primer amplification, estimates of nucleated cell counts were derived. Only in-frame clones appear in the TCRdb table, and some are missing; sequencing was by immunoSEQ multiplex PCR. For V, J and clone size, that table is used; D and trimming come from the DNA. The sample yields approximately 100,000 clones, about 85% seen once. V was cut by 4 bases and J by 3 bases, with 12 bases left in between. Germline V gene data show CDR1 as SGHRS and CDR2 as YFSETQ. The CDR3 loop spans 14 amino acids. The genes are TRBV5-1 and TRBJ2-3; D may be TRBD2 (5 bases). Sample: peripheral blood. The sequence came from a man between 45 and 60 years old in a cohort sampled during active COVID-19. CDR3 sequence reads: CASSSREGTDTQYF. The DNA of the CDR3 is TGCGCCAGCAGCAGTAGAGAGGGTACAGATACGCAGTATTTT.